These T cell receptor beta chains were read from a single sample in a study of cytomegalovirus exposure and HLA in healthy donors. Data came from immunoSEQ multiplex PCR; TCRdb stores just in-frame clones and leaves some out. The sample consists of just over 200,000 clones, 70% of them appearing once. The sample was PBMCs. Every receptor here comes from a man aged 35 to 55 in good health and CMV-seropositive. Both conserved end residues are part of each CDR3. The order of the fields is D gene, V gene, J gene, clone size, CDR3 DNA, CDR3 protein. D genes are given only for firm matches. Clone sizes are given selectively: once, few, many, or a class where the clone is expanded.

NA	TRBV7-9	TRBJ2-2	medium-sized	TGTGCCAGCAGCTCCCCCGTTTCCTCTTCCAGCGGGGAGCTGTTTTTT	CASSSPVSSSSGELFF
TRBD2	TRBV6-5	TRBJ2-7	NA	TGTGCCAGCAGCCGTCGGCAAGCGGGGCCCTACGAGCAGTACTTC	CASSRRQAGPYEQYF
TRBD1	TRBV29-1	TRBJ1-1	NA	TGCAGCGTGCGCCCGGGACAGCACCCGAACACTGAAGCTTTCTTT	CSVRPGQHPNTEAFF
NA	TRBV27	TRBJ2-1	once	TGTGCCAGCAGTTTCGGGACTTCGTCCTACAATGAGCAGTTCTTC	CASSFGTSSYNEQFF
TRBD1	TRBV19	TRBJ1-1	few	TGTGCCAGTAGCCCCCCGTCCGGGACAGGTTACCCCCGGCTCGCTTTCTTT	CASSPPSGTGYPRLAFF
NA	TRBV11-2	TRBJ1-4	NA	TGTGCCAGCAGCCCCATCATCGGGGTAGGTGAAAAACTGTTTTTT	CASSPIIGVGEKLFF
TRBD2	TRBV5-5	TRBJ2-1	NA	TGTGCCAGCAGCTTGGCGGGGACTAGCGGTTACAATGAGCAGTTCTTC	CASSLAGTSGYNEQFF
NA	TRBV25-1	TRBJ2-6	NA	TGTGCCAGCAGGTTGGGGCTGGCCAACGTCCTGACTTTC	CASRLGLANVLTF
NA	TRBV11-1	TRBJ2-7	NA	TGTGCCAGCAGCCCGGAGCCCTACGAGCAGTACTTC	CASSPEPYEQYF
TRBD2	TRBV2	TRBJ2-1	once	TGTGCCAGCAGTGACCTAGGACTAGCGGGGGCCGTCTTTCGGTTCTTC	CASSDLGLAGAVFRFF
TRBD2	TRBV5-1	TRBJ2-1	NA	TGCGCCAGCAGCCCCGGACTAGCGGGGGATATAAGGCCGTTCTTC	CASSPGLAGDIRPFF
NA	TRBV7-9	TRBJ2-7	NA	TGTTCCAGCAGCTTAGCCGGGACTCGGCACTACGAGCAGTACTTC	CSSSLAGTRHYEQYF
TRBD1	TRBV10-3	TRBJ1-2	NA	TGTGCCACTAGAGGACAGGATTTCTATGGCTACACCTTC	CATRGQDFYGYTF
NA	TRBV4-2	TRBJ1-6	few	TGTGCCAGCAGCCAAGAACTAAGGGGCCCTTCACCCCTCCACTTT	CASSQELRGPSPLHF
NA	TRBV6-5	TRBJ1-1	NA	TGTGCCAGCAGTTACTCTTACAGTACCCCCACTGAAGCTTTCTTT	CASSYSYSTPTEAFF
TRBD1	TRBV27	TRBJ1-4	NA	TGTGCCAGCAGCTTAAGGGTTTCAGGGGGACAGGTCACTGAAAAACTGTTTTTT	CASSLRVSGGQVTEKLFF
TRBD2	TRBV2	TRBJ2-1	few	TGTGCCAGCAGTCTTACTAGCGGGGGGTCCAATGAGCAGTTCTTC	CASSLTSGGSNEQFF
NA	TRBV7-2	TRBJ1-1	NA	TGTGCCAGCAGCTTCACGGGGAACACTGAAGCTTTCTTT	CASSFTGNTEAFF
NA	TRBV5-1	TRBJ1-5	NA	TGCGCCAGCAGCTTGGAGGGGGATTTCAATCAGCCCCAGCATTTT	CASSLEGDFNQPQHF
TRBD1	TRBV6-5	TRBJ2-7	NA	TGTGCCAGCAGTAATGGACAGGGCTCCTACGAGCAGTACTTC	CASSNGQGSYEQYF
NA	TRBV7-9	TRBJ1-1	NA	TGTGCCAGCTCATCTTTTGCGGGGACTGAAGCTTTCTTT	CASSSFAGTEAFF
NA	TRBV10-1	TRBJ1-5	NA	TGCGCCAGCAGTGAGGGGCTCAATCAGCCCCAGCATTTT	CASSEGLNQPQHF
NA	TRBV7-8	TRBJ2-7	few	TGTGCCAGCAGCCTACGAGGGGCGGGGGCTAACTACGAGCAGTACTTC	CASSLRGAGANYEQYF
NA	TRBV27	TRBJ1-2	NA	TGTGCCAGCAGTTTGTCCCCGGCCGGGACACTTTATGGCTACACCTTC	CASSLSPAGTLYGYTF
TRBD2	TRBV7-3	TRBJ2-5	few	TGTGCCAGCAGCTTAATGGGAGGGACCCTGCAAGAGACCCAGTACTTC	CASSLMGGTLQETQYF
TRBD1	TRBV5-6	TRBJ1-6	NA	TGTGCCAGCAGCTTGAACAGGGGGGATTCACCCCTCCACTTT	CASSLNRGDSPLHF
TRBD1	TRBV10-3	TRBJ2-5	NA	TGTGCCATCAGTGAAACAGGGGCGGAGAGAAAGACCCAGTACTTC	CAISETGAERKTQYF
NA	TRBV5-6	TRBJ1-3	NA	TGTGCCAGCAGCGGACAAGTAGCCTCTGGAAACACCATATATTTT	CASSGQVASGNTIYF
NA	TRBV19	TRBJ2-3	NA	TGTGCCAGTAGTCCCCTATGGGGGGGCCTAGGTGATACGCAGTATTTT	CASSPLWGGLGDTQYF
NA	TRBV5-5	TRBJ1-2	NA	TGTGCCAGCAGCTTCTCAGGGGATACCTATGGCTACACCTTC	CASSFSGDTYGYTF
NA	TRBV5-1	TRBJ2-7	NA	TGCGCCAGCAGTTGGGCGCCAACCTACGAGCAGTACTTC	CASSWAPTYEQYF
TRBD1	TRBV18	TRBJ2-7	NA	TGTGCCAGCTCACCTATCGGGACAGGGGGGACCTACGAGCAGTACTTC	CASSPIGTGGTYEQYF
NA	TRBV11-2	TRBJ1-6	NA	TGTGCCAGCAGCTTAGAGCCAGGTTATAATTCACCCCTCCACTTT	CASSLEPGYNSPLHF
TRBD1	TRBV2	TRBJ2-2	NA	TGTGCCAGCAGTGCCGGGACAGTCACCGGGGAGCTGTTTTTT	CASSAGTVTGELFF
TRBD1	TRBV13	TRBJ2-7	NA	TGTGCCAGCAGCAAACATGGGACAGGGGCCTACGAGCAGTACTTC	CASSKHGTGAYEQYF
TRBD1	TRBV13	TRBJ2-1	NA	TGTGCCAGCAGCTTACCCCCGGGACAGGGGCCTTTCTTC	CASSLPPGQGPFF
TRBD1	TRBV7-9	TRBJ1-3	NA	TGTGCCAGCAGCTTTATGGGACAGGGGAGGTCTGGAAACACCATATATTTT	CASSFMGQGRSGNTIYF
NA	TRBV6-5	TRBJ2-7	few	TGTGCCAGCAGTTACGGTCAGGGGTCCGACGAGCAGTACTTC	CASSYGQGSDEQYF
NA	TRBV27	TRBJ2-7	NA	TGTGCCAGCTCAAGGGGGGGGTCCTACGAGCAGTACTTC	CASSRGGSYEQYF
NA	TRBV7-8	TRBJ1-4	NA	TGTGCCAGCAGCTTAAAGTTAGGCAGGGGAAATGAAAAACTGTTTTTT	CASSLKLGRGNEKLFF
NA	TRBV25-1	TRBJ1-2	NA	TGTGCCAGCAGTATAGCGTCTGCCAACTATGGCTACACCTTC	CASSIASANYGYTF
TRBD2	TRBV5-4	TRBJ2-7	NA	TGTGCCAGCAGCTTGGAGTTAGCGGGTGGGGAGCAGTACTTC	CASSLELAGGEQYF
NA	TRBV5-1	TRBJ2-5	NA	TGCGCCAGCAGCTCCAGCGGGTTGACGGGAGAGACCCAGTACTTC	CASSSSGLTGETQYF
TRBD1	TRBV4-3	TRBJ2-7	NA	TGCGCCAGCAGCCAAGTGACAGGGGGCGCCTACGAGCAGTACTTC	CASSQVTGGAYEQYF
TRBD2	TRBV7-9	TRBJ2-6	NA	TGTTCCAGCAGTGTGGGAGGGAGAAGCTCTGGGGCCAACGTCCTGACTTTC	CSSSVGGRSSGANVLTF
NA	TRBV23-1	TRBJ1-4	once	TGCGCCAGCAGTCAATCATGGCAGGGGAACGAAAAACTGTTTTTT	CASSQSWQGNEKLFF
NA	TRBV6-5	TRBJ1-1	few	TGTGCCTCCCAGGGCGGCTACACTGAAGCTTTCTTT	CASQGGYTEAFF
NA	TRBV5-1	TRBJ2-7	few	TGCGCCAGCAGCTTGGCAGGGTTCTCCTACGAGCAGTACTTC	CASSLAGFSYEQYF